This T cell receptor (beta chain) was observed in a study of identifying expanded T cells in peripheral blood. This clone was seen just once. The antigen remains undetermined. CDR3 length equals 14 residues. Germline V gene data show CDR1 as MDHEN and CDR2 as SYDVKM. The V end lost 5 bases, the J end lost 4 bases, and 14 bases lay between the germline ends. During the collection period, no donor immune events like infections were recorded. General study findings and limits: Over two and four weeks, about 15 and 18 clones changed, versus roughly 1.2 between replicates.

Profiling relied on immunoSEQ multiplex PCR, and the TCRdb table lists in-frame clones only, not all of them. Counted here are 70,000 to 95,000 clones, roughly 86% occurring once; the ten biggest clones make up 3.5% to 5%. Material: blood. The chain uses TRBV28 and TRBJ1-2; D uncertain. This receptor was obtained from a person aged 18 to 69 in good health. The CDR3 region is CASSRTLAGYGYTF. For the CDR3, the DNA is TGTGCCAGCAGTCGGACCCTGGCGGGCTATGGCTACACCTTC.